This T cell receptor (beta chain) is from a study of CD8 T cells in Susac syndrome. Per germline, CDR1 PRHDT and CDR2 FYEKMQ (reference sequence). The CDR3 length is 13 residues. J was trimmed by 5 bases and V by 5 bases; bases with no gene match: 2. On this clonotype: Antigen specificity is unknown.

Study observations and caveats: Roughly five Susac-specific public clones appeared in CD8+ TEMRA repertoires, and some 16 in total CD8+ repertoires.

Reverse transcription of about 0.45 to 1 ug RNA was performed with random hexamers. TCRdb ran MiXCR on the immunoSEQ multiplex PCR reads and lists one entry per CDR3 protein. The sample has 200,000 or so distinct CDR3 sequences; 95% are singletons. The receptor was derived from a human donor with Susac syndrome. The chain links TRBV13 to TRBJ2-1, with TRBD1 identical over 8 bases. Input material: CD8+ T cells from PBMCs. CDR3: CASSPQGDNEQFF. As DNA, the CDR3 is TGTGCCAGCAGCCCACAGGGGGACAATGAGCAGTTCTTC.